This T cell receptor (beta chain) is from a study of blood T cells in healthy people across ages. From germline, CDR1 is SGHNT and CDR2 YYREEE (reference sequence). V shed 0 bases, J shed 5 bases, and the junction held 7 bases outside the gene matches. This CDR3 has 16 residues. This clonotype was detected a few times. Its cognate antigen is unknown. Per-sample yields of isolated PBMCs were at least 7 million. Points from the study as a whole: Both naive CD4+ cell counts and diversity were greater in long-lived donors than in aged donors. Expanded clonotype changes were possibly confounded by unknown donor CMV status.

A J-beta primer mix and a sample-barcoded 5' primer were used in a second PCR of roughly 6 to 12 cycles. MiXCR was run by TCRdb on the 5' RACE reads, yielding one entry per CDR3 protein. Seen here are 1.5 million to 1.8 million distinct CDR3 sequences, less than 45% observed once, and the top ten hold 4%. The rearrangement joins TRBV5-4 to TRBJ2-5, with 10 positions matching TRBD2. The receptor comes from a woman aged 18-35 years in good health. The sequenced material came from blood. DNA for the CDR3: TGTGCCAGCAGCTTGGTCTTAGCGGGGGGTACGGAGACCCAGTACTTC. As protein: CASSLVLAGGTETQYF. The variable domain in full, with the rest retrieved from reference TRBV5-4 and TRBJ2-5, is ETGVTQSPTHLIKTRGQQVTLRCSSQSGHNTVSWYQQALGQGPQFIFQYYREEENGRGNFPPRFSGLQFPNYSSELNVNALELDDSALYLCASSLVLAGGTETQYFGPGTRLLVL.